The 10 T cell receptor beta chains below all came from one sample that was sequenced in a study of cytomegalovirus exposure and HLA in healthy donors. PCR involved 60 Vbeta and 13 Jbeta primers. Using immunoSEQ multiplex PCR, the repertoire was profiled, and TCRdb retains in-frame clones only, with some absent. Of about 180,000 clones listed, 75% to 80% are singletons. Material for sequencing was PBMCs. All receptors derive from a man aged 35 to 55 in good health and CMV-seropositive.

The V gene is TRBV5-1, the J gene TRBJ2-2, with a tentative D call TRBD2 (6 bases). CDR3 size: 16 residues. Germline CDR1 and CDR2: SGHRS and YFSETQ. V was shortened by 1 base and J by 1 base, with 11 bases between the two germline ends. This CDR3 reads CASSLPSDLNTGELFF. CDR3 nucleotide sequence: TGCGCCAGCAGCTTGCCTAGCGATCTGAACACCGGGGAGCTGTTTTTT.

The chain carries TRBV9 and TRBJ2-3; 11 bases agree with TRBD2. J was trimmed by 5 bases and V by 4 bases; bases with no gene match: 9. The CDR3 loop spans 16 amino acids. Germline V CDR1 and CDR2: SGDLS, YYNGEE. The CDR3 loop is CASSTGTSGVQDTQYF. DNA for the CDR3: TGTGCCAGCAGCACGGGGACTAGCGGAGTTCAAGATACGCAGTATTTT.

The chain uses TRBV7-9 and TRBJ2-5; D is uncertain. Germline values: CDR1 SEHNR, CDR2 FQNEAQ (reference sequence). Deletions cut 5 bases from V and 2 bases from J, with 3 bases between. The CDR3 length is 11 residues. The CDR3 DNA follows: TGTGCCAGCAGCCCACAAGAGACCCAGTACTTC. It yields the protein CASSPQETQYF.

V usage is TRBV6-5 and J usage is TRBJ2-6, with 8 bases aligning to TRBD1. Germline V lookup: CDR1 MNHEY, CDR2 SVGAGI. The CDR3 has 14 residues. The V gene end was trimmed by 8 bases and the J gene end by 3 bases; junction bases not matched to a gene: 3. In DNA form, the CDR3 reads TGTGCCAGCCAGGGGGCGGGTGGGGCCAACGTCCTGACTTTC. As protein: CASQGAGGANVLTF.

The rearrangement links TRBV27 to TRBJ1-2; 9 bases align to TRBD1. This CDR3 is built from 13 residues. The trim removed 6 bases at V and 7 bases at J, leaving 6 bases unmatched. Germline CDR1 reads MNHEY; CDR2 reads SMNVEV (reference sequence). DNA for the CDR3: TGTGCCAGCAGCGAGACAGGGGGAACTGGCTACACCTTC. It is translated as CASSETGGTGYTF.

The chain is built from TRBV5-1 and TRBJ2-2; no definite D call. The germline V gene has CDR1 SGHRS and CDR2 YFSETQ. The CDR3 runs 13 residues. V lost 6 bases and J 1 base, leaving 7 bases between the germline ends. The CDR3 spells CASTPGNTGELFF. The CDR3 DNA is TGCGCCAGCACCCCGGGGAACACCGGGGAGCTGTTTTTT.

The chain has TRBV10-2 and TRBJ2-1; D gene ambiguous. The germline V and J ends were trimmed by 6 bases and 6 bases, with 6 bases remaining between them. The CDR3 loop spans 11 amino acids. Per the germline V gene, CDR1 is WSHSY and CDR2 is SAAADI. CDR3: CASRFVNEQFF. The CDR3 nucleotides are TGCGCCAGCAGGTTCGTCAATGAGCAGTTCTTC.

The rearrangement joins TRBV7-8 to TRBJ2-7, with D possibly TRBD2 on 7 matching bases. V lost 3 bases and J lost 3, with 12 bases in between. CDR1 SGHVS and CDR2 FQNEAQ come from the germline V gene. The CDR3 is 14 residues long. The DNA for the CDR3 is TGTGCCAGCAGCTTGGGGGCTAGCGGCTACGAGCAGTACTTC. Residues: CASSLGASGYEQYF.

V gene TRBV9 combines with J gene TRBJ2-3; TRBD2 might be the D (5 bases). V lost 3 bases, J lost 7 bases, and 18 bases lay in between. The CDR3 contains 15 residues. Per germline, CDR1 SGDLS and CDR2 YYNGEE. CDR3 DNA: TGTGCCAGCAGCGCCGTCGCGGGCCAGCTAAATACGCAGTATTTT. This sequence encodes CASSAVAGQLNTQYF.

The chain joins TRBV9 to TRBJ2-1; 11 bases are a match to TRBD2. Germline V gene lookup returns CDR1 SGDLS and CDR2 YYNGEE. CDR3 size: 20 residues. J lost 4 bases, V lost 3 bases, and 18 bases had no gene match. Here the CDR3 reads CASSADLAGGLRGLYNEQFF. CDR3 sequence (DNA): TGTGCCAGCAGCGCAGATCTAGCGGGAGGTTTGAGGGGATTATACAATGAGCAGTTCTTC.